The 28 T cell receptor beta chains reported below all come from one sample, sequenced in a study of blood T cell repertoires in COVID-19. Only in-frame clones appear in the TCRdb table, and some are missing; sequencing was by immunoSEQ multiplex PCR. The sample shows under 200,000 clones, approximately 88% of them seen only once. Sequenced input: peripheral blood. The receptors derive from a woman aged 55-69 years with acute or convalescent COVID-19.

This clone has just a few counts. The V gene is TRBV5-1, the J gene TRBJ1-1, with 7 bases matching TRBD1. The CDR3 totals 17 residues. From germline, CDR1 is SGHRS and CDR2 YFSETQ. V gave up 2 bases and J gave up 0 bases; unmatched junction bases: 10. The CDR3 loop reads CASSLGRQGSVNTEAFF. CDR3 DNA: TGCGCCAGCAGCTTAGGGCGACAGGGTTCGGTGAACACTGAAGCTTTCTTT.

The chain couples TRBV29-1 to TRBJ1-4; TRBD1 matches 8 bases. This CDR3 is built from 12 residues. Germline V CDR1 and CDR2: SQVTM, ANQGSEA. V shed 7 bases, J shed 5 bases, and the junction held 3 bases outside the gene matches. Written as DNA, the CDR3 is TGCAGCGCGGGACAGGCCAATGAAAAACTGTTTTTT. Translation: CSAGQANEKLFF.

This chain links TRBV30 with TRBJ1-4; TRBD1 matches 7 bases. The CDR3 runs to 13 residues. CDR1 GTSNPN and CDR2 SVGIG come from the germline V gene (reference sequence). Trimming took 3 bases from V and 7 from J; bases not matched to a gene: 5. CDR3 nucleotides: TGTGCCTGGAGGTCCGGGACAGCTGAAAAACTGTTTTTT. Translated: CAWRSGTAEKLFF.

Only one count was recorded for this clone. J is TRBJ2-5 and V is TRBV6-5; 7 bases line up with TRBD2. The V segment lost 6 bases and the J segment 1 base; nucleotides outside the gene matches: 8. The length of the CDR3 is 15 residues. The germline gives CDR1 MNHEY, CDR2 SVGAGI. CDR3 coding DNA: TGTGCCAGCAGGATGGGGGGAGGGCTCCAAGAGACCCAGTACTTC. Amino acid sequence: CASRMGGGLQETQYF.

V and J are TRBV6-2 or TRBV6-3 and TRBJ1-5; D uncertain. The CDR3 loop spans 14 amino acids. Per germline, CDR1 MNHEY and CDR2 SVGEGT. V was pared by 0 bases and J by 4 bases, with 7 bases between. This CDR3 is CASSYSASNQPQHF. The DNA for the CDR3 is TGTGCCAGCAGTTACTCAGCCTCGAATCAGCCCCAGCATTTT.

The chain links TRBV4-1 to TRBJ2-3, with 12 bases aligning to TRBD2. J gave up 7 bases and V 0 bases, and 17 bases lay outside the gene matches. The CDR3 covers 20 residues. CDR1 and CDR2 (germline): MGHRA, YSYEKL. The CDR3 DNA reads TGCGCCAGCAGCCAAGAGACTGTGGCTAGCGGGGGGGCCCGGGGACATACGCAGTATTTT. The encoded protein is CASSQETVASGGARGHTQYF.

This chain joins TRBV9 and TRBJ2-6; D call uncertain. CDR1 and CDR2 from the germline V gene are SGDLS and YYNGEE. The CDR3 sequence is 15 residues long. V was clipped by 1 base and J by 2 bases, with 7 bases between them. The CDR3, as DNA: TGTGCCAGCAGCGTACTGCAGGCTGGGGCCAACGTCCTGACTTTC. Its translation: CASSVLQAGANVLTF.

The chain combines TRBV25-1 with TRBJ1-1, with D tentatively TRBD1 (5 bases). V lost 4 bases to trimming and J lost 6 bases, with 12 bases between them. Germline CDR1 MGHDK, CDR2 SYGVNS. The CDR3 is 13 residues long. The CDR3: CASSGEWGSEAFF. In nucleotides, the CDR3 is TGTGCCAGCAGTGGCGAGTGGGGCTCTGAAGCTTTCTTT.

This clone was found many times. The chain is built from TRBV6-2 or TRBV6-3 and TRBJ1-2; D gene ambiguous. This CDR3 region has 14 residues. The germline V gene has CDR1 MNHEY and CDR2 SVGEGT. Trimming took off 2 bases at V and 2 bases at J, with 9 bases between the two ends. CDR3 nucleotides: TGTGCCAGCAGTTACACAACACCAAACTATGGCTACACCTTC. As protein: CASSYTTPNYGYTF.

This chain uses TRBV5-6 with TRBJ2-1, with 7 bases fitting TRBD2. V lost 4 bases, J lost 6 bases, and 7 bases stayed unmatched. Per germline, CDR1 SGHDT and CDR2 YYEEEE. This CDR3 is built from 14 residues. In DNA, the CDR3 is TGTGCCAGCAGCCAAACCAGGGAGGGCAATGAGCAGTTCTTC. Translation: CASSQTREGNEQFF.

The chain carries TRBV7-9 and TRBJ1-2; D gene uncertain. The V gene lost 1 base and the J gene lost 7 bases, with 10 bases spanning the gap. CDR1 SEHNR and CDR2 FQNEAQ come from the germline V gene (reference sequence). The length of the CDR3 is 13 residues. CDR3 in amino acids: CASSLGPGGGYTF. The CDR3 DNA sequence: TGTGCCAGCAGCTTAGGGCCCGGCGGTGGCTACACCTTC.

This chain links TRBV15 with TRBJ1-2; tentative D call: TRBD1 (6 bases). V was clipped by 0 bases and J by 5 bases, with 16 bases between them. The CDR3 has 16 amino acids. The germline CDR1 and CDR2 sequences are LNHNV and YYDKDF (reference sequence). CDR3 in amino acids: CATSRDRGGLGYGYTF. The CDR3 nucleotides read TGTGCCACCAGCAGAGATCGAGGGGGTTTGGGGTATGGCTACACCTTC.

The chain couples TRBV5-4 to TRBJ2-1, with D possibly TRBD2 on 7 matching bases. The CDR3 is 16 residues long. Per the germline V gene, CDR1 is SGHNT and CDR2 is YYREEE (reference sequence). Trimming cost V 0 bases and J 9 bases, with 19 bases left between them. The CDR3 protein is CASSLVGGAPGSEQFF. In DNA, the CDR3 is TGTGCCAGCAGCTTGGTAGGGGGGGCCCCAGGGAGTGAGCAGTTCTTC. Using reference TRBV5-4 and TRBJ2-1 for the parts outside the CDR3, the full variable domain is ETGVTQSPTHLIKTRGQQVTLRCSSQSGHNTVSWYQQALGQGPQFIFQYYREEENGRGNFPPRFSGLQFPNYSSELNVNALELDDSALYLCASSLVGGAPGSEQFFGPGTRLTVL.

This clone was picked up one time. The chain carries TRBV25-1 and TRBJ1-5; 8 bases are shared with TRBD1. Per germline, CDR1 MGHDK and CDR2 SYGVNS. V lost 1 base to trimming and J lost 6 bases; unmatched junction nucleotides: 14. The CDR3 is 18 amino acids. The chain's CDR3 is CASSELFTTGGCSQPQHF. The CDR3, as DNA: TGTGCCAGCAGTGAATTATTTACCACAGGGGGTTGCAGTCAGCCCCAGCATTTT.

The rearrangement joins TRBV5-8 to TRBJ1-5; 8 positions agree with TRBD1. V dropped 0 bases and J dropped 5; count of bases not matched to a gene: 7. The V gene's germline CDR1 is SGHTS and CDR2 YDEGEE. CDR3 size: 16 residues. The CDR3 protein is CASSLEGRGPDQPQHF. DNA for the CDR3: TGTGCCAGCAGCTTGGAGGGCAGGGGGCCGGATCAGCCCCAGCATTTT.

V gene TRBV28 combines with J gene TRBJ2-5; 14 bases map to TRBD2. The CDR3 runs to 15 residues. The germline gives CDR1 MDHEN, CDR2 SYDVKM. After removal of 8 bases from V and 3 bases from J, the junction contained 5 bases not matched to a gene. As DNA, the CDR3 is TGTGCCAGCCGTGGGACTAGCGGGGGCAAAGAGACCCAGTACTTC. It is translated as CASRGTSGGKETQYF.

The CDR3 DNA sequence: TGCAGTGCTGGTGATCAGGGGGCGGGGGCAATTAGGCAGTACTTC. Its protein product is CSAGDQGAGAIRQYF. V usage is TRBV20-1 and J usage is TRBJ2-7; TRBD1 might be the D (8 bases). CDR3 length equals 15 residues. Trimming cost V 5 bases and J 9 bases, with 26 bases left between them. From germline, CDR1 is DFQATT and CDR2 SNEGSKA (reference sequence).

This rearrangement joins TRBV6-2 or TRBV6-3 to TRBJ2-7, with 9 bases aligning to TRBD1. Germline V gene sequence: CDR1 MNHEY, CDR2 SVGEGT. The CDR3 has 18 residues. With 5 bases clipped from V and 0 bases from J, the junction kept 14 bases outside the gene matches. As DNA, the CDR3 is TGTGCCAGCAGTATTACCTGGGTCGGGGACAGGGTCTCCTACGAGCAGTACTTC. This encodes CASSITWVGDRVSYEQYF.

The chain couples TRBV5-1 to TRBJ2-1; D possibly corresponds to TRBD1 (6 bases). Germline V gives CDR1 SGHRS, CDR2 YFSETQ. This CDR3 comprises 14 residues. V lost 4 bases to trimming and J lost 2 bases, with 10 bases between them. Here the CDR3 reads CASSPDRPYNEQFF. The CDR3 region has the DNA TGCGCCAGCAGCCCCGACAGGCCCTACAATGAGCAGTTCTTC. Full variable domain (missing parts from reference TRBV5-1 and TRBJ2-1): KAGVTQTPRYLIKTRGQQVTLSCSPISGHRSVSWYQQTPGQGLQFLFEYFSETQRNKGNFPGRFSGRQFSNSRSEMNVSTLELGDSALYLCASSPDRPYNEQFFGPGTRLTVL.

The rearrangement uses TRBV6-5 and TRBJ2-2, with 7 positions matching TRBD1. Germline lookup yields CDR1 MNHEY and CDR2 SVGAGI. CDR3 length: 15 residues. V trimming: 5 bases; J trimming: 6 bases; junction bases outside the gene matches: 9. CDR3 residues: CASSPRAGGAGELFF. CDR3 bases: TGTGCCAGCAGTCCGCGGGCAGGGGGTGCCGGGGAGCTGTTTTTT.

The chain combines TRBV2 with TRBJ1-6; D is possibly TRBD1 (5 bases). The V and J ends lost 7 bases and 6 bases respectively, with 10 bases between them. The V gene's germline CDR1 is SNHLY and CDR2 FYNNEI. CDR3 length: 13 amino acids. This CDR3 is CASIGATNSPLHF. CDR3 nucleotide sequence: TGTGCCAGCATTGGGGCGACTAATTCACCCCTCCACTTT. Full variable domain (rest looked up from reference TRBV2 and TRBJ1-6): EPEVTQTPSHQVTQMGQEVILRCVPISNHLYFYWYRQILGQKVEFLVSFYNNEISEKSEIFDDQFSVERPDGSNFTLKIRSTKLEDSAMYFCASIGATNSPLHFGNGTRLTVT.

The CDR3 DNA sequence: TGTGCCAGCAGCCCCGGACAGGGAAGTATCCATGGCTACACCTTC. This sequence encodes CASSPGQGSIHGYTF. The rearrangement links TRBV6-5 to TRBJ1-2; 8 positions agree with TRBD1. Germline V lookup: CDR1 MNHEY, CDR2 SVGAGI. V shed 6 bases and J 6 bases; nucleotides not matched to a gene: 12. The length of the CDR3 is 15 residues.

V usage is TRBV21-1 and J usage is TRBJ1-5; the table's D call TRBD1 went unverified against the DNA. TRBV21-1 is given as a pseudogene. The CDR3 extends over 17 amino acids. The CDR3 region has the DNA TGTGCCAGCAGGCCGTCCCGGGACAGGGTCATCAGTCAGCCCCAGCATTTT. Protein: CASRPSRDRVISQPQHF.

The chain is built from TRBV5-4 and TRBJ2-3; 9 bases agree with TRBD1. This CDR3 is 15 amino acids long. Germline CDR1 SGHNT, CDR2 YYREEE (reference sequence). V lost 0 bases, J lost 4 bases, and 3 bases stayed unmatched. The CDR3 bases are TGTGCCAGCAGCTTGGCGACAGGGGGTGCAGATACGCAGTATTTT. It is translated as CASSLATGGADTQYF. Supplemented by reference TRBV5-4 and TRBJ2-3, the full variable domain reads ETGVTQSPTHLIKTRGQQVTLRCSSQSGHNTVSWYQQALGQGPQFIFQYYREEENGRGNFPPRFSGLQFPNYSSELNVNALELDDSALYLCASSLATGGADTQYFGPGTRLTVL.

The J gene is TRBJ2-1, the V gene TRBV27; 12 bases line up with TRBD1. Germline assignment: CDR1 MNHEY and CDR2 SMNVEV (reference sequence). J was trimmed by 7 bases and V by 7 bases; bases with no gene match: 11. There are 16 residues in the CDR3. CDR3 DNA sequence: TGTGCCAGCAAGTCGTGGGGACAGGGGGCAAAGAATGAGCAGTTCTTC. Translating gives CASKSWGQGAKNEQFF.

The chain carries TRBV2 and TRBJ2-5, with 7 bases aligning to TRBD2. The CDR3 is 15 amino acids. The V and J ends lost 4 bases and 3 bases, in that order; junction bases with no gene match: 8. CDR1 and CDR2 (germline): SNHLY, FYNNEI. CDR3: CASSGVTSAEETQYF. The CDR3 DNA follows: TGTGCCAGCAGTGGTGTAACTAGCGCGGAAGAGACCCAGTACTTC. Supplemented by reference TRBV2 and TRBJ2-5, the full variable domain reads EPEVTQTPSHQVTQMGQEVILRCVPISNHLYFYWYRQILGQKVEFLVSFYNNEISEKSEIFDDQFSVERPDGSNFTLKIRSTKLEDSAMYFCASSGVTSAEETQYFGPGTRLLVL.

The gene calls are TRBV30 and TRBJ2-5; tentative D call: TRBD1 (6 bases). The CDR3 is 13 residues long. Germline-derived CDR1 and CDR2 are GTSNPN and SVGIG (reference sequence). V was pared by 3 bases and J by 12 bases, with 20 bases between. CDR3 bases: TGTGCCTGGAGCCCCGGACAGCCCGTATACGAGTACTTC. Amino acid sequence: CAWSPGQPVYEYF.

The chain carries TRBV18 and TRBJ2-3, with 8 bases identical to TRBD1. Unmatched junction bases numbered 12, after V lost 3 bases and J lost 4 bases. The V gene's germline CDR1 is KGHSH and CDR2 LQKENI. The CDR3 runs 17 residues. The CDR3 nucleotides are TGTGCCAGCTCACCCCCTGTCATGGACAGGGTAGCAGATACGCAGTATTTT. As protein: CASSPPVMDRVADTQYF.